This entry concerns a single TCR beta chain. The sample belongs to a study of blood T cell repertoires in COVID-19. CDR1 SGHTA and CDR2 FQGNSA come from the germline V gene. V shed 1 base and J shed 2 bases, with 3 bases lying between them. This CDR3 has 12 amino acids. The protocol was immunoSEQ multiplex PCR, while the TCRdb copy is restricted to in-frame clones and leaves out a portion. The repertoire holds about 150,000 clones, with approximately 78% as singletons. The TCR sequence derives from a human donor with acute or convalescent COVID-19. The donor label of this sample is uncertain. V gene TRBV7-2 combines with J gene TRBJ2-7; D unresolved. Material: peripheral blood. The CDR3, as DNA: TGTGCCAGCAGCTTAGTCACCTACGAGCAGTACTTC. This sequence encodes CASSLVTYEQYF. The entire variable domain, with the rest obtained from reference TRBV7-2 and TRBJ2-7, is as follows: GAGVSQSPSNKVTEKGKDVELRCDPISGHTALYWYRQSLGQGLEFLIYFQGNSAPDKSGLPSDRFSAERTGGSVSTLTIQRTQQEDSAVYLCASSLVTYEQYFGPGTRLTVT.